This T cell receptor (beta chain) originates from a study of blood T cells in healthy people across ages. This clonotype was seen only once. Its antigen is undetermined. Primed by a sample-barcoded 5' primer and a J-beta primer mix, a second PCR proceeded for roughly 6 to 12 cycles. A template-switch adaptor with 12 random nucleotides tagged each cDNA molecule. TCRdb used MiXCR to reprocess the 5' RACE reads, holding one entry per CDR3 protein. Found here are under 2,000,000 distinct CDR3 sequences, 40% to 55% of them singletons; the top ten hold roughly 2.1%. Overall study results and limits: One million T cells yielded diversity estimates that were considered underestimates. The fall in TCR beta diversity per million T cells was roughly linear with age.

The total RNA that was extracted per sample amounted to at least 5 micrograms. Germline V lookup: CDR1 SGHTA, CDR2 FQGNSA. The CDR3 is 14 residues long. The V end lost 5 bases, the J end lost 9 bases, and 19 bases lay between the germline ends. The sequence was collected from a middle-aged woman in good health. The sequenced material came from blood. The chain joins TRBV7-2 to TRBJ2-5, with a possible D match to TRBD2 (6 bases). The CDR3 bases are TGTGCCAGCAGCCTAGGAGGGGCCTTAGGTCCCCAGTACTTC. As protein: CASSLGGALGPQYF.